In this sample, the clone carrying this TCR beta chain turned up a few times. Its cognate antigen is unknown. The CDR3 covers 15 residues. The PCR had 60 Vbeta and 13 Jbeta primers. Libraries were prepared by immunoSEQ multiplex PCR; TCRdb keeps only in-frame clonotypes and omits some of them. Of approximately 140,000 clones detected, approximately 76% appear once; the ten largest clones hold approximately 2%. The data stem from a study of cytomegalovirus exposure and HLA in healthy donors. Study findings and constraints: Reports credit the classifier with highly specific, highly sensitive diagnosis of cytomegalovirus status. Upon later analysis, TCR association rates were observed to vary by HLA locus, being highest for DRB1 and lowest for HLA-C. Investigators reported under 200 TCR beta chains as tied to cytomegalovirus.

The specimen was PBMCs. The clonotype comes from a man aged 35 to 55 in good health and CMV-seronegative. J is TRBJ2-3 and V is TRBV12-2; the DNA was not compared with TRBD2, the D call given in the table. TRBV12-2 is marked as a pseudogene. CDR3 residues: CASRLRLAGDDTQYF. The CDR3 DNA reads as TGTGCAAGTCGCTTAAGACTAGCGGGAGACGATACGCAGTATTTT.